This T cell receptor beta chain stems from a study of T cell changes during pregnancy in multiple sclerosis. Sequencing was performed with immunoSEQ multiplex PCR; in TCRdb, only in-frame clones are kept and a portion is missing. The sample lists 65,000 to 70,000 clones; 91% were seen once. The CDR3 covers 11 residues. Germline V gene data show CDR1 as MNHEY and CDR2 as SVGAGI. Trimming took 4 bases from V and 12 from J; bases not matched to a gene: 2. This receptor was obtained from a female donor with multiple sclerosis, enrolled in a pregnancy study. The chain has TRBV6-5 and TRBJ1-4; the match to TRBD1 covers 7 bases. The source was peripheral blood, collected in the first trimester of pregnancy. CDR3 nucleotides: TGTGCCAGCAGTTTCGGACAGGAACTGTTTTTT. Translation gives CASSFGQELFF.